A single TCR beta chain is shown here with its context. The data stem from a study of Graves' ophthalmopathy and Graves' hyperthyroidism. Amplification of the TCR beta CDR3 regions used RNA transcripts (as template). Following a first-round RT-PCR that used HTBI primers, a second-round multiplex PCR was carried out. TCRdb re-called the multiplex PCR reads with MiXCR, one entry per CDR3 protein. The repertoire consists of approximately 540,000 distinct CDR3 sequences, with about 40% occurring once and the leading ten covering roughly 4.5%. The germline V gene encodes CDR1 MRHNA and CDR2 SNTAGT. The CDR3 is 14 amino acids. Trimming removed 8 bases from V and 2 bases from J, with 15 bases in between.

The chain joins TRBV6-4 to TRBJ2-5; D might be TRBD1 (6 bases). The sequencing sample was made of peripheral blood or thyroid tissue (not recorded which). The TCR comes from an adult man with Graves' hyperthyroidism. Here the CDR3 reads CASGQTGTQETQYF. The DNA for the CDR3 is TGTGCCAGCGGACAGACAGGCACGCAAGAGACCCAGTACTTC.